A single T cell receptor (beta chain) is shown here with its context. What this receptor recognizes is not known. Per-base qualities were not stored, and no clone one base away is much larger. This specimen belongs to a study of blood T cell repertoires in COVID-19 (dated by TCRdb to about 2020). Turning to the overall study: Samples from collaborators originated in the United States, Italy and Spain and spanned both the acute and convalescent phases of COVID-19. The repertoires were released in a freely available public database meant as a resource for research on the immune response to SARS-CoV-2. Nearly every sample came with metadata listing a de-identified subject ID, COVID-19 status, age in years and sex. Samples came from the ongoing ImmuneRACE study (first 160 participants) plus 1,254 subjects from 6 global collaborators. Where HLA class I and class II types were available, the types were taken from metadata supplied by the sample provider, not from assay-based typing. The dataset comprised deeply sampled blood TCRbeta repertoires from subjects exposed to, actively infected with, or recovered from COVID-19. The material from the prospective study consisted of cDNA or gDNA derived from T cells, B-cell-depleted T cells, or PBMCs.

What the work shows at the level of the full study, not this receptor alone: How much clinical and demographic metadata was included differed by source and by participant, and the metadata was provided uncurated.

The immunoSEQ Assay, a bias-controlled multiplex PCR, was used to amplify TCRbeta CDR3 regions from genomic DNA. The original methods were these. Within the assay, amplification of reference gene primers was used to estimate how many nucleated cells each sample contained. To quantify the absolute abundance of each unique TCRbeta CDR3 rearrangement, sequence reads were collapsed and filtered. For each sample, productive Simpson clonality was calculated as the square root of Simpson's diversity index across productive rearrangements. TCRdb provides this immuneACCESS table in a form limited to in-frame rearrangements. Some clones are lacking; in checked studies, under half of them reflect an unresolved V gene, and why the rest are absent is not known. That table is the source of V, J and clone size, and D and trimming were worked out from the DNA. The sample table holds some 150,000 clones, of which 86% were seen once. Jointly, the top ten make up roughly 9.7% of the sample.

Relative to germline, V is missing 7 bases and J is missing 3 bases, with 9 bases of the junction outside any gene match. Taken from cysteine to phenylalanine, the CDR3 has 14 residues. Only CDR3 DNA remains: 42 bases, in frame from the first base. Based on the germline V gene, the CDR1 and CDR2 sequences are WSHSY and SAAADI. One collaborating source in Seattle enrolled patients during active infection and followed them longitudinally through the course of disease. Collaborating institutions collected whole blood in K2EDTA tubes following their own protocols. For TCRbeta analysis, collaborator samples were shipped as frozen whole blood, as isolated PBMCs, or as DNA extracted from either sample type.

The sequenced sample consisted of peripheral blood. The clonotype was recovered from an older woman with COVID-19, enrolled during active disease. The receptor chain draws on TRBV10-2 and TRBJ2-7; a stretch of 7 junction bases matches TRBD2. CDR3 protein: CASNLGGSLYEQYF. In nucleotide form, the sequence is TGCGCCAGCAACCTTGGCGGGAGTCTCTACGAGCAGTACTTC.